These T cell receptor beta chains were read from a single sample in a study of T cells in localized non-small cell lung cancer. The repertoire was sequenced with immunoSEQ multiplex PCR; TCRdb's copy has only in-frame clones and lacks some. Of about 45,000 clones in the sample, 90% to 95% were seen once. Sequences were derived from PBMCs, sampled before any cancer treatment. These TCRs come from a woman aged 35 to 75 with stage II lung adenocarcinoma. CDR3s include the opening cysteine and the closing phenylalanine or tryptophan. The D gene is left open where the match is weak. Clone size, where shown, is once, few, many, or a class for clones that have expanded.

j_call v_call d_call clone_size cdr3_nt cdr3_aa
TRBJ2-3 TRBV23-1 TRBD2 - TGCGCCAGCAGTCAACTTTCGGGACTAGCGGGGATTACAAACTTCGCAGATACGCAGTATTTT CASSQLSGLAGITNFADTQYF
TRBJ1-2 TRBV20-1 - few TGCAGTGCTATCTTGGACTATGGCTACACCTTC CSAILDYGYTF
TRBJ1-2 TRBV29-1 TRBD1 - TGCAGCGTCCCAGGGGGTGGCTACACCTTC CSVPGGGYTF
TRBJ1-3 TRBV5-4 TRBD1 - TGTGCCAGCAGCACGGGACAGGGTAGGACCACCATATATTTT CASSTGQGRTTIYF
TRBJ2-7 TRBV2 TRBD1 few TGTGCCAGCAATCCGGGACAGGGAACCTACGAGCAGTACTTC CASNPGQGTYEQYF
TRBJ1-2 TRBV5-5 - - TGTGCCAGCAGCTTGGAATTGGGGAGTCAGAATTATGGCTACACCTTC CASSLELGSQNYGYTF
TRBJ1-1 TRBV18 - - TGTGCCAGCTCACCCGGAGTCGCGGGGGGGGACACTGAAGCTTTCTTT CASSPGVAGGDTEAFF
TRBJ2-5 TRBV19 TRBD2 - TGTGCCAGTAGCGGGACTAGCGCGGCCCGGGGGGAGACCCAGTACTTC CASSGTSAARGETQYF
TRBJ2-7 TRBV5-1 TRBD2 - TGCGCCAGCAGCTTAGGATCGGAGCGGGAGTACGGCGGCGAGCAGTACTTC CASSLGSEREYGGEQYF
TRBJ2-5 TRBV19 - - TGTGCCAGTAGTATAAAAGAGACCCAGTACTTC CASSIKETQYF
TRBJ2-7 TRBV19 TRBD2 - TGTGCCAGTAGTTCCACCCGGGGGGACGAGCAGTACTTC CASSSTRGDEQYF
TRBJ2-7 TRBV5-1 - - TGCGCCAGCAGCTTGGGGGTCGGAGTAAACACCTACGAGCAGTACTTC CASSLGVGVNTYEQYF
TRBJ1-1 TRBV2 - - TGTGCCAGCTCAACCTTCATGAACACTGAAGCTTTCTTT CASSTFMNTEAFF
TRBJ2-7 TRBV5-1 - - TGCGCCAGCCGCAGGTCTTTGGACTACGAGCAGTACTTC CASRRSLDYEQYF
TRBJ2-1 TRBV19 - - TGTGCCAGTAGTATCGGTGCAGCGGACAATGAGCAGTTCTTC CASSIGAADNEQFF
TRBJ1-1 TRBV11-3 - - TGTGCCAGCAGCCCCTCGACAGAGAACACTGAAGCTTTCTTT CASSPSTENTEAFF
TRBJ1-2 TRBV28 - - TGTGCCAGCAGTTCAGGCCCGAACTATGGCTACACCTTC CASSSGPNYGYTF
TRBJ1-5 TRBV19 TRBD1 - TGTGCCAGTAGCCCACAAGACAGGGGGAGCAATCAGCCCCAGCATTTT CASSPQDRGSNQPQHF
TRBJ2-3 TRBV28 TRBD1 - TGTGCCAGTATCACAGGGGTCGGGACAGATACGCAGTATTTT CASITGVGTDTQYF
TRBJ2-1 TRBV28 - - TGTGCCAGCAGACCGGGACTCGCCCAGCAGTTCTTC CASRPGLAQQFF
TRBJ1-2 TRBV19 - few TGTGCCAGTAGTATGCGCCGGGAAAACTATGGCTACACCTTC CASSMRRENYGYTF
TRBJ2-1 TRBV11-2 TRBD1 - TGTGCCAGCAGCCCCCTGACAGGGGGGAGCTCCTACAATGAGCAGTTCTTC CASSPLTGGSSYNEQFF
TRBJ2-1 TRBV28 - - TGTGGGGGCGGGAACCCGGAAGACAATGAGCAGTTCTTC CGGGNPEDNEQFF
TRBJ1-5 TRBV5-4 - - TGTGCCAGCAGCTTGGACAATCAGCCCCAGCATTTT CASSLDNQPQHF
TRBJ2-3 TRBV5-5 - - TGTGCCAGCAGCCCCGGAGGGGTCACAGATACGCAGTATTTT CASSPGGVTDTQYF
TRBJ1-2 TRBV20-1 - - TGCAGTGCGGGGGAGTATGGCTACACCTTC CSAGEYGYTF
TRBJ1-2 TRBV6-5 - few TGTGCCAGCAGTACTAACTATGGCTACACCTTC CASSTNYGYTF
TRBJ2-5 TRBV18 - - TGTGCCAGCTCACGGGCTGACTCGGAGACCCAGTACTTC CASSRADSETQYF
TRBJ1-2 TRBV28 - - TGTGCCAGCAGTTTATATCAGGGGAACTATGGCTACACCTTC CASSLYQGNYGYTF
TRBJ2-7 TRBV19 - - TGTGCCAGTATGATGGGAGGGGGCTACGAGCAGTACTTC CASMMGGGYEQYF
TRBJ2-7 TRBV9 - - TGTGCCAGCAGCGTTCAGGGGGGCTACGAGCAGTACTTC CASSVQGGYEQYF
TRBJ1-2 TRBV5-1 TRBD1 - TGCGCCAGCAGCGGACAGGGATTAACTAACTATGGCTACACCTTC CASSGQGLTNYGYTF
TRBJ2-2 TRBV6-6 TRBD1 - TGTGCCAGCAGTCGGGACAGGGCTACCGGGGAGCTGTTTTTT CASSRDRATGELFF
TRBJ1-2 TRBV7-2 - - TGTGCCAGCAGCCATCTAAATCATTACAAGGGCCTGTTCTATGGCTACACCTTC CASSHLNHYKGLFYGYTF
TRBJ2-5 TRBV10-3 - - TGTGCCATCAGTGAGACTGGACCCTCGGGGACCCAGTACTTC CAISETGPSGTQYF
TRBJ2-3 TRBV5-6 TRBD1 - TGTGCCAGCAGTAAGGGACAGCCAGATACGCAGTATTTT CASSKGQPDTQYF
TRBJ2-5 TRBV5-8 - - TGTGCCAGCAGCTTTCGAGGGCAGACCCAGTACTTC CASSFRGQTQYF
TRBJ1-2 TRBV11-2 - - TGTGCCAGCAGCCCCACAGGGAGATATGGCTACACCTTC CASSPTGRYGYTF
TRBJ1-3 TRBV29-1 - - TGCAGCGTTGAAACCTCTGGAAACACCATATATTTT CSVETSGNTIYF
TRBJ2-3 TRBV6-5 - - TGTGCCAGCAGAACTAGGAGAGATACGCAGTATTTT CASRTRRDTQYF
TRBJ1-3 TRBV27 - once TGTGCCAGCAGTTACCGAGGGGCCCCTGGAAACACCATATATTTT CASSYRGAPGNTIYF
TRBJ1-3 TRBV6-6 - - TGTGCCAGCAGTAATCTCGGAAACACCATATATTTT CASSNLGNTIYF
TRBJ2-5 TRBV6-5 - once TGTGCCAGCGGATACGGACAAGAGACCCAGTACTTC CASGYGQETQYF
TRBJ2-7 TRBV7-2 - - TGTGCCAGCAGCTTAGTCCTAGTCAGCGAGCAGTACTTC CASSLVLVSEQYF
TRBJ2-3 TRBV19 - - TGTGCCAGTAGTATGAACCGTTGGGACGACGCAGATACGCAGTATTTT CASSMNRWDDADTQYF
TRBJ2-7 TRBV9 - - TGTGCCAGCAGCGTAGGGAGGACGAACTACGAGCAGTACTTC CASSVGRTNYEQYF
TRBJ1-2 TRBV2 TRBD1 - TGTGCCAGCAGTGGTAGCCTCACAGGGGGCGGCGGCTACACCTTC CASSGSLTGGGGYTF
TRBJ2-7 TRBV5-5 TRBD2 once TGTGCCAGCAGCCAAGCGGGGGCCTACGAGCAGTACTTC CASSQAGAYEQYF
TRBJ1-5 TRBV5-6 TRBD1 - TGTGCCAGCAGCGCCCGGACAGGGTCAAGCAATCAGCCCCAGCATTTT CASSARTGSSNQPQHF
TRBJ1-5 TRBV7-9 TRBD1 - TGTGCCAGCAGCGAGGACAGGGGCCACAATCAGCCCCAGCATTTT CASSEDRGHNQPQHF
TRBJ2-1 TRBV6-5 TRBD2 - TGTGCCAGCAGTTTCGTGGGGGGGAGCTCCTACAATGAGCAGTTCTTC CASSFVGGSSYNEQFF
TRBJ2-7 TRBV28 - - TGTGCCAGCAGACGGGGAGAGGGATTGAACGAGCAGTACTTC CASRRGEGLNEQYF
TRBJ1-6 TRBV28 - once TGTGCCAGCAGTTTAGAATTTAGGTCACCCCTCCACTTT CASSLEFRSPLHF
TRBJ1-1 TRBV11-2 - - TGTGCCAGCAGCTCCCCGGGGGGATTCACTGAAGCTTTCTTT CASSSPGGFTEAFF
TRBJ2-2 TRBV2 TRBD1 few TGTGCCAGCGTCGGGACAGGGAGAACCGGGGAGCTGTTTTTT CASVGTGRTGELFF
TRBJ2-5 TRBV7-9 TRBD2 once TGTGCCAGCAGCTCGATTCAAGGACTAGCGGGAGTAGGCGGAAAGACCCAGTACTTC CASSSIQGLAGVGGKTQYF
TRBJ1-2 TRBV5-8 - - TGTGCCAGCAGCTTGTACTCCCTGGGCAGCTATGGCTACACCTTC CASSLYSLGSYGYTF